This T cell receptor beta chain is drawn from a study of early T cells in non-severe SARS-CoV-2 infection. Study in general: The authors sequenced bulk RNA from unsorted whole blood, leaving chains unpaired.

As concerns this clonotype: Its specificity is unknown.

Individual cDNA molecules received unique molecular identifiers during library preparation. TCRdb reprocessed the 5' RACE reads via MiXCR and lists one record per CDR3 protein. This sample yields 25,000 to 35,000 distinct CDR3 sequences, of which 4% to 5.5% are seen a single time; roughly 2.5% belongs to the top ten. Findings of the study overall: VDJdb-based annotation leaned toward anti-spike CD8 responses and missed private and CD4 specificities.

V dropped 6 bases and J dropped 7; count of bases not matched to a gene: 9. This CDR3 contains 14 residues. The germline CDR1 and CDR2 sequences are LNHDA and SQIVND (reference sequence). This TCR was recovered from an adult who was a healthcare worker with PCR-confirmed SARS-CoV-2 infection or an uninfected control (not recorded which). The sequenced sample was whole blood. V usage is TRBV19 and J usage is TRBJ2-1; 7 nucleotides line up with TRBD2. The CDR3: CASSLTSSGNEQFF. The CDR3 DNA sequence: TGTGCCAGTAGCTTGACTAGCTCAGGAAATGAGCAGTTCTTC.